The table lists the clone carrying this T cell receptor (beta chain) with a count of one. The target antigen is unknown. The data derive from a study of shared clonotypes between healthy human individuals. Whole-study findings and limits: The naive CD4 repertoires of a few donors were compared, and approximately 5% of clonotypes were shared.

Per sorted-subset replicate PCR, input was 200 to 250 ng DNA, representing tens of thousands of T cell genomes. Method: immunoSEQ multiplex PCR; TCRdb's copy keeps in-frame clones and lacks some. The data contain around 1.9 million clones, roughly 95% of them seen just once; the ten biggest clones take up about 1.7%. Germline V CDR1 and CDR2: SGHRS, YFSETQ. The V segment lost 3 bases and the J segment 2 bases; nucleotides outside the gene matches: 4. CDR3 length equals 15 residues. Selected positively for CCR7 and CD45RO-negative, naive CD8 cells excluded terminally differentiated effector memory CD45RA+ cells.

The sample comprised naive CD8+ T cells from PBMCs. The chain recombines TRBV5-1 with TRBJ1-2; 10 positions match TRBD1. The receptor was isolated from a man between 18 and 35 years old in good health. Some clones in this sample may be carry-over from other donors' samples. CDR3 residues: CASSSRDRGNYGYTF. The CDR3 nucleotides read TGCGCCAGCAGCTCAAGGGACAGGGGAAACTATGGCTACACCTTC.